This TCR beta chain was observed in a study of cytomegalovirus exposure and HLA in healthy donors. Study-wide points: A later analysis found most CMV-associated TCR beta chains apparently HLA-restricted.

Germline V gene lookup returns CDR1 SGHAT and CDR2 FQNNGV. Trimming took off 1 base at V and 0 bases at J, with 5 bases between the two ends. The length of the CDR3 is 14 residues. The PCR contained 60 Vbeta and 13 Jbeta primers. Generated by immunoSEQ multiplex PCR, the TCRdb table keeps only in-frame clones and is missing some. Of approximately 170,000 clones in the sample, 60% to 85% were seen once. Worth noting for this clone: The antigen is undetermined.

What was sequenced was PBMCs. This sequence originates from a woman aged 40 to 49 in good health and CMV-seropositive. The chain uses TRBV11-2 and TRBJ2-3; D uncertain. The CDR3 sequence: CASSLVGSTDTQYF. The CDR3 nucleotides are TGTGCCAGCAGCTTAGTCGGTAGCACAGATACGCAGTATTTT.